Shown below are 27 T cell receptor beta chains from a single sample sequenced in a study of T-cell memory formation after mild COVID-19. TCRdb passed the 5' RACE reads through MiXCR, listing each CDR3 protein once. Of roughly 610,000 distinct CDR3 sequences listed, 15% to 20% were seen once; the top ten hold just over 8%. The specimen sequenced was PBMCs or a T cell subset sorted from them (not recorded which). Receptors were obtained from an adult woman who had mild COVID-19 (a few samples of this study predate the infection). Cell type and time point are not known.

This clonotype came up a few times. This chain connects TRBV29-1 to TRBJ2-3; 8 bases fit TRBD2. V was pared by 5 bases and J by 6 bases, with 13 bases of the junction left unmatched. Germline loops: CDR1 SQVTM, CDR2 ANQGSEA. CDR3 size: 15 residues. The CDR3 loop reads CSVSPRGGDYDTQYF. The CDR3 bases are TGCAGCGTTTCCCCCCGGGGGGGGGACTACGATACGCAGTATTTT.

This clonotype has at least ten counts. The chain couples TRBV12-3 or TRBV12-4 to TRBJ2-2; 7 nucleotides align to TRBD1. J lost 6 bases, V lost 5 bases, and 6 bases had no gene match. This CDR3 is built from 14 residues. The CDR3 DNA follows: TGTGCCAGCAGTCTGCACAGGGGTGCCGGGGAGCTGTTTTTT. Translated: CASSLHRGAGELFF.

The V gene is TRBV3-1, the J gene TRBJ1-2; D gene ambiguous. The CDR3 sequence is 12 residues long. The germline V gene has CDR1 LGHDT and CDR2 YNNKEL (reference sequence). Trimming removed 1 base from V and 5 bases from J, with 5 bases in between. CDR3 DNA sequence: TGTGCCAGCAGCCAAGCCAGATATGGCTACACCTTC. Protein product: CASSQARYGYTF. The full variable domain, its missing parts supplied by reference TRBV3-1 and TRBJ1-2, is DTAVSQTPKYLVTQMGNDKSIKCEQNLGHDTMYWYKQDSKKFLKIMFSYNNKELIINETVPNRFSPKSPDKAHLNLHINSLELGDSAVYFCASSQARYGYTFGSGTRLTVV.

The rearrangement links TRBV7-6 to TRBJ2-1; 7 bases fit TRBD2. The CDR3 spans 12 residues. V shed 11 bases and J 1 base; nucleotides not matched to a gene: 2. Per germline, CDR1 SGHVS and CDR2 FNYEAQ. CDR3 residues: CAVGGSYNEQFF. CDR3 nucleotide sequence: TGTGCCGTGGGAGGGTCCTACAATGAGCAGTTCTTC.

This clonotype was detected only a few times. This chain connects TRBV12-3 or TRBV12-4 to TRBJ2-7; possibly TRBD2 for D (6 bases). Trimming stripped 5 bases from V and 4 bases from J, with 18 bases between. The CDR3 totals 15 residues. Here the CDR3 DNA reads TGTGCCAGCAGTCCGCGGGAAAGGGGTTCTTACGAGCAGTACTTC. Its protein is CASSPRERGSYEQYF.

This clonotype was recorded many times. This chain uses TRBV7-2 with TRBJ1-1; D gene ambiguous. The CDR3 totals 12 residues. CDR1 and CDR2 from the germline V gene are SGHTA and FQGNSA. Trimming stripped 1 base from V and 6 bases from J, with 6 bases between. CDR3 sequence: CASSLVVAEAFF. CDR3 DNA sequence: TGTGCCAGCAGCTTAGTGGTCGCTGAAGCTTTCTTT.

This clonotype was observed a few times. This rearrangement joins TRBV30 to TRBJ2-7; 10 nucleotides agree with TRBD1. This CDR3 is 14 amino acids long. The ends lost 1 base at V and 2 bases at J; junction bases unmatched: 2. CDR1 GTSNPN and CDR2 SVGIG come from the germline V gene (reference sequence). CDR3 residues: CAWSAGTGAYEQYF. The DNA for the CDR3 is TGTGCCTGGAGTGCCGGGACAGGGGCCTACGAGCAGTACTTC.

There are a few counts of this clonotype. With a much larger clone just one base away, this may be a read error. The V and J genes are TRBV14 and TRBJ1-1; unclear D gene. The CDR3 is made up of 12 amino acids. Germline V gives CDR1 SGHDN, CDR2 FVKESK. V dropped 2 bases and J dropped 1 base, with 2 bases sitting between them. The DNA for the CDR3 is TGTGCCAGCAGCCAATCGAACACTGAAGCTTTCTTT. Amino acid sequence: CASSQSNTEAFF.

The chain has TRBV5-6 and TRBJ2-7; no reliable D call. Trimming took off 4 bases at V and 4 bases at J, with 18 bases between the two ends. Germline V gene lookup returns CDR1 SGHDT and CDR2 YYEEEE. The length of the CDR3 is 15 residues. CDR3 in amino acids: CASSPRGRNLYEQYF. CDR3 coding DNA: TGTGCCAGCAGCCCGCGTGGCAGGAACTTATACGAGCAGTACTTC.

This clonotype was counted between two and nine times. The chain links TRBV4-3 to TRBJ2-1; the match to TRBD1 covers 9 bases. Germline V gene sequence: CDR1 LGHNA, CDR2 YSLEER. The CDR3 sequence is 15 residues long. V lost 0 bases and J lost 6; bases outside the gene matches: 3. In nucleotides, the CDR3 is TGCGCCAGCAGCCAAGACCGGACAGGGGTCAATGAGCAGTTCTTC. It codes for CASSQDRTGVNEQFF.

The rearrangement joins TRBV30 to TRBJ2-1; 13 bases line up with TRBD2. Per germline, CDR1 GTSNPN and CDR2 SVGIG (reference sequence). The CDR3 has 14 residues. With V trimmed by 0 bases and J by 10 bases, 3 bases remained unmatched. CDR3 protein: CAWSVTSGGHEQFF. Here the CDR3 DNA reads TGTGCCTGGAGTGTGACTAGCGGGGGGCACGAGCAGTTCTTC.

This clonotype was picked up many times. This chain connects TRBV7-9 to TRBJ2-7, with D hard to call. Germline CDR1 SEHNR, CDR2 FQNEAQ (reference sequence). The length of the CDR3 is 11 residues. With 3 bases removed from V and 6 bases from J, the gap between germline ends came to 6 bases. DNA of the CDR3: TGTGCCAGCAGCTTGGACGGCGAGCAGTACTTC. This sequence encodes CASSLDGEQYF.

The table lists this clonotype with a few counts. V gene TRBV3-1 combines with J gene TRBJ2-2; the match to TRBD2 covers 8 bases. There are 16 residues in the CDR3. V gave up 4 bases and J gave up 7 bases; unmatched junction bases: 11. The V gene's germline CDR1 is LGHDT and CDR2 YNNKEL (reference sequence). In nucleotides, the CDR3 is TGTGCCAGCAGCCTCCGGACTAGCACACTTGGCGGGGAGCTGTTTTTT. Amino acids: CASSLRTSTLGGELFF.

This clonotype was counted at least ten times. The V call is TRBV5-1, the J call TRBJ2-2; D gene uncertain. Trimming shortened V by 4 bases and J by 0 bases, and 10 bases separated the two germline ends. The CDR3 loop spans 15 amino acids. The germline gives CDR1 SGHRS, CDR2 YFSETQ. In DNA, the CDR3 is TGCGCCAGCAGCCGCATGAACCCGAACACCGGGGAGCTGTTTTTT. This gives the protein CASSRMNPNTGELFF. The complete variable domain, with remaining parts taken from reference TRBV5-1 and TRBJ2-2, reads KAGVTQTPRYLIKTRGQQVTLSCSPISGHRSVSWYQQTPGQGLQFLFEYFSETQRNKGNFPGRFSGRQFSNSRSEMNVSTLELGDSALYLCASSRMNPNTGELFFGEGSRLTVL.

This clonotype was observed a handful of times. The J gene is TRBJ2-3, the V gene TRBV4-1, with 8 bases fitting TRBD1. This CDR3 comprises 15 residues. CDR1 MGHRA and CDR2 YSYEKL come from the germline V gene. V gave up 4 bases and J gave up 5 bases; unmatched junction bases: 8. In DNA form, the CDR3 reads TGCGCCAGCAGCCTGGGGACAGGATCGGTAGATACGCAGTATTTT. This encodes CASSLGTGSVDTQYF.

This clonotype was detected a few times. The genes are TRBV5-1 and TRBJ2-5, with 7 bases aligning to TRBD1. The CDR3 consists of 14 residues. Germline V gene lookup returns CDR1 SGHRS and CDR2 YFSETQ. J gave up 2 bases and V 4 bases, and 5 bases lay outside the gene matches. For the CDR3, the DNA is TGCGCCAGCAGCCGGGGACAGTCACAAGAGACCCAGTACTTC. It is translated as CASSRGQSQETQYF.

This clonotype was recorded a few times. CDR3 DNA sequence: TGTGCCAGCAGCCCCGGACGGCTCACTGAAGCTTTCTTT. Translation gives CASSPGRLTEAFF. The J gene is TRBJ1-1, the V gene TRBV5-4, with D unclear. Trimming took 4 bases from V and 4 from J, leaving 11 bases between them. The germline CDR1 and CDR2 sequences are SGHNT and YYREEE (reference sequence). CDR3 length: 13 residues.

V gene TRBV23-1 combines with J gene TRBJ2-7; D remains unclear. TRBV23-1 is reported as an ORF; its role is uncertain. The length of the CDR3 is 14 residues. V gave up 4 bases and J gave up 0 bases, with 10 bases separating them. CDR3 loop: CASSLVRHSYEQYF. The DNA for the CDR3 is TGCGCCAGCAGTCTGGTCAGACACTCCTACGAGCAGTACTTC.

This clonotype has only a few counts. The chain employs TRBV6-2 or TRBV6-3 and TRBJ2-1; 8 nucleotides match TRBD2. J gave up 5 bases and V 5 bases, and 11 bases lay outside the gene matches. In germline, CDR1 is MNHEY, CDR2 SVGEGT. CDR3 size: 16 residues. CDR3 protein: CASSLTSAESNNEQFF. The CDR3 nucleotides are TGTGCCAGCAGTCTGACTAGCGCCGAATCTAACAATGAGCAGTTCTTC.

This clonotype was seen more than once but under ten times. J is TRBJ2-1 and V is TRBV19; maybe TRBD2 (6 bases). Germline CDR1 and CDR2: LNHDA and SQIVND (reference sequence). The CDR3 consists of 15 residues. V dropped 3 bases and J dropped 8 bases, with 17 bases sitting between them. The DNA for the CDR3 is TGTGCCAGTAGTATCTGGACTACTGACGTCCATGAGCAGTTCTTC. Its protein product is CASSIWTTDVHEQFF.

This clonotype was seen only a few times. The chain recombines TRBV5-1 with TRBJ2-7; 9 bases map to TRBD2. From germline, CDR1 is SGHRS and CDR2 YFSETQ. This CDR3 contains 16 residues. V dropped 1 base and J dropped 4; count of bases not matched to a gene: 9. As DNA, the CDR3 is TGCGCCAGCAGCTTGTTATTTAGTAGCGGGAGTTACGAGCAGTACTTC. Translated: CASSLLFSSGSYEQYF.

The chain joins TRBV7-6 to TRBJ2-1, with 10 positions matching TRBD2. In germline, CDR1 is SGHVS, CDR2 FNYEAQ. The CDR3 extends over 15 amino acids. Trimming cost V 2 bases and J 7 bases; bases outside gene matches: 5. CDR3 DNA sequence: TGTGCCAGCAGCTTATCTAGCGGGAGTAGAAATGAGCAGTTCTTC. This translates into CASSLSSGSRNEQFF. Together with reference TRBV7-6 and TRBJ2-1, the CDR3 gives the full variable domain: GAGVSQSPRYKVTKRGQDVALRCDPISGHVSLYWYRQALGQGPEFLTYFNYEAQQDKSGLPNDRFSAERPEGSISTLTIQRTEQRDSAMYRCASSLSSGSRNEQFFGPGTRLTVL.

The chain links TRBV7-8 to TRBJ2-3; 8 positions match TRBD2. J lost 1 base, V lost 1 base, and 4 bases had no gene match. This CDR3 comprises 16 residues. Germline CDR1 reads SGHVS; CDR2 reads FQNEAQ. In nucleotides, the CDR3 is TGTGCCAGCAGCTTAGTGGTTAGCGGGGGCACAGATACGCAGTATTTT. This gives the protein CASSLVVSGGTDTQYF.

This clonotype was counted a few times. The CDR3 protein is CASSLSVQADTQYF. The DNA of the CDR3 is TGCGCCAGCAGCCTCTCCGTTCAGGCAGATACGCAGTATTTT. The V call is TRBV4-3, the J call TRBJ2-3; D ambiguous. V lost 4 bases and J 4 bases, leaving 12 bases between the germline ends. This CDR3 has 14 residues. Per germline, CDR1 LGHNA and CDR2 YSLEER.

The rearrangement links TRBV5-6 to TRBJ2-1; possibly TRBD1 or TRBD2 for D (5 bases each). The germline CDR1 and CDR2 sequences are SGHDT and YYEEEE. CDR3 length equals 17 residues. V lost 3 bases and J 6 bases, leaving 22 bases between the germline ends. The CDR3 DNA reads TGTGCCAGCAGCTCTACCACTTCCGGGACCACCCGCAATGAGCAGTTCTTC. It specifies CASSSTTSGTTRNEQFF.

This clonotype was found a few times. The rearrangement links TRBV7-9 to TRBJ2-1; D remains unclear. V lost 1 base and J lost 7, with 8 bases in between. This CDR3 is built from 13 residues. Germline V gene data show CDR1 as SEHNR and CDR2 as FQNEAQ (reference sequence). The CDR3 DNA reads as TGTGCCAGCAGCTTAGACCCGGTGAATGAGCAGTTCTTC. This encodes CASSLDPVNEQFF.

V and J are TRBV28 and TRBJ2-7; perhaps TRBD1 as D (5 bases). Between the trimmed V and J ends, which lost 5 bases and 5 bases, there was a span of 16 bases. The CDR3 spans 14 residues. Germline CDR1 and CDR2: MDHEN and SYDVKM. As DNA, the CDR3 is TGTGCCAGCAGTGAGCAGGGTAAAATCGACGAGCAGTACTTC. Its protein product is CASSEQGKIDEQYF.